This T cell receptor beta chain was recorded in a study of Graves' ophthalmopathy and Graves' hyperthyroidism. There are 13 residues in the CDR3. Germline V gene lookup returns CDR1 DFQATT and CDR2 SNEGSKA (reference sequence). Trimming removed 3 bases from V and 2 bases from J, with 10 bases in between. RNA transcripts served as template for amplifying TCR beta CDR3 sequences. RT-PCR was first run with HTBI primers, then multiplex PCR in a second round. TCRdb passed the multiplex PCR reads through MiXCR, listing each CDR3 protein once. Of about 420,000 distinct CDR3 sequences detected, around 21% appear once; the ten largest clones hold 3%. Notes on the study in general: Detected in blood as well were most expanded thyroid clonotypes with frequency above 0.001.

In its sample, this clonotype was seen many times. The antigen is not known. The hyperthyroidism patients had a new diagnosis of under 2 months' duration and were aged 18 to 65. Reliance was placed on clinical symptoms, serum thyroxine, TRAb, thyroid ultrasound and orbital computed tomography for diagnosis. The receptor comes from a woman between 18 and 29 years old with stable Graves' hyperthyroidism. The sample consisted of peripheral blood. The genes are TRBV20-1 and TRBJ1-1; possibly TRBD1 for D (6 bases). The CDR3 DNA sequence: TGCAGTGCTAGGACAGGAGTTAACACTGAAGCTTTCTTT. This sequence encodes CSARTGVNTEAFF.